Listed below are T cell receptor beta chains from one sample, sequenced in a study of T cell repertoires in cytomegalovirus infection. MiXCR, run by TCRdb on the reads, gives a single entry per CDR3 protein. Seen here are approximately 730,000 distinct CDR3 sequences, around 31% observed once, and the top ten hold 15% to 20%. Their antigen targets remain unknown. This specimen consisted of cultured PBMCs, obtained from culture after CMV antigen stimulation. The receptors were gathered from a human donor in good health (CMV status not recorded). Some clones in this sample may be carry-over from other donors' samples. Both conserved end residues are part of each CDR3. A D gene is named only where the DNA matches it firmly. Expanded clones are given a class, and other clones once, few, many or no size at all.

TRBJ1-4,-,-,TRBV7-2,TGTGCCAGCACCGAGGTCGGAGTTGAAAAACTGTTTTTT,CASTEVGVEKLFF
TRBJ2-1,-,TRBD2,TRBV11-2,TGTGCCAGCAGCTTATCGTGGCTAGCGGAATCCTACAATGAGCAGTTCTTC,CASSLSWLAESYNEQFF
TRBJ1-2,-,-,TRBV10-3,TGTGCCATCAGTGAGTCGGTCCTTTTTCAGCGGAAATATGGCTACACCTTC,CAISESVLFQRKYGYTF
TRBJ2-7,many,-,TRBV7-2,TGTGCCAGCAGCTTACGGCTGGCGGGGTACTCCTACGAGCAGTACTTC,CASSLRLAGYSYEQYF
TRBJ1-2,-,-,TRBV27,TGTGCCAGCAGTCCTTGGGCCTCTGAGGACTATGGCTACACCTTC,CASSPWASEDYGYTF
TRBJ2-7,-,-,TRBV7-6,TGTGCCAGCAGCTTAGCGCCCTTAGGACGGCAGTACTTC,CASSLAPLGRQYF
TRBJ1-6,few,-,TRBV11-2,TGTGCCAGCAGCCCCGGACAGCTAGATTCACCCCTCCACTTT,CASSPGQLDSPLHF
TRBJ1-6,-,-,TRBV28,TGTGCCAGCAGACCAATCTGGGGCGTGGGGGGCTCCTATAATTCACCCCTCCACTTT,CASRPIWGVGGSYNSPLHF
TRBJ2-1,once,TRBD2,TRBV20-1,TGCAGTGCTCGCCAAGGACTAGTTCCGTTCTTC,CSARQGLVPFF
TRBJ1-3,-,-,TRBV7-2,TGTGCCAGCAGCTTGCCTGCGGACGGAAACACCATATATTTT,CASSLPADGNTIYF
TRBJ2-5,few,TRBD2,TRBV7-9,TGTGCCAGCAGCCCAATAGCGGGAGGGGAGACCCAGTACTTC,CASSPIAGGETQYF
TRBJ2-5,-,TRBD1,TRBV27,TGTGCCAGCAGGGGACAGGTTGGCAGGGAGACCCAGTACTTC,CASRGQVGRETQYF
TRBJ2-1,-,TRBD2,TRBV27,TGTGCCAGCAGTTTAGGAGGGAGGGGCCGGAATGAGCAGTTCTTC,CASSLGGRGRNEQFF
TRBJ2-1,few,-,TRBV27,TGTGCCAGCAGTTCGCTCCCGACCGTTAGTGAGCAGTTCTTC,CASSSLPTVSEQFF
TRBJ1-2,-,-,TRBV7-6,TGTGCCAGCAGCCGTTCAAAGGGGTATGGCTACACCTTC,CASSRSKGYGYTF
TRBJ2-7,few,TRBD2,TRBV7-2,TGTGCCAGCAGCCAACAGGGAGCGGGAGCGTCTCAGCAGTACTTC,CASSQQGAGASQQYF
TRBJ2-7,-,-,TRBV15,TGTGCCACCAGCAGAGTGGCAGGGCTAAGCTCCTACGAGCAGTACTTC,CATSRVAGLSSYEQYF
TRBJ2-1,few,-,TRBV6-5,TGTGCCAGCAGTTACCGCGGCGGACTCTTGGGGGGGCAGTTCTTC,CASSYRGGLLGGQFF
TRBJ1-1,-,-,TRBV12-3/TRBV12-4,TGTGCCAGCACCTACCTGAGCCCTCCCGGGGCTTTCTTT,CASTYLSPPGAFF
TRBJ1-1,-,-,TRBV6-5,TGTGCCAGCGGTCCAAGGATCCCAGGGGAGAGTGAAGCTTTCTTT,CASGPRIPGESEAFF
TRBJ2-1,-,-,TRBV27,TGTGCCAGCAGTTCGGCTAGCGTCAACCTATTCTACAATGAGCAGTTCTTC,CASSSASVNLFYNEQFF
TRBJ2-7,-,-,TRBV20-1,TGCAGTGCTCCGGACACCGAATACTCCTACGAGCAGTACTTC,CSAPDTEYSYEQYF
TRBJ2-1,-,-,TRBV6-1,TGTGCCAGCAGTGAAGCCGGTTATACATACAATGAGCAGTTCTTC,CASSEAGYTYNEQFF
TRBJ2-2,many,TRBD2,TRBV12-3/TRBV12-4,TGTGCCAGCAGTTTAGGCACCGGGAGGGGGAACACCGGGGAGCTGTTTTTT,CASSLGTGRGNTGELFF
TRBJ1-1,-,-,TRBV6-5,TGTGCCAGCAGTCCACAGGGTCCCCACACTGAAGCTTTCTTT,CASSPQGPHTEAFF
TRBJ2-1,many,TRBD2,TRBV9,TGTGCCAGCAGCCCCCCTCTGGGGACTAGCAGATACAATGAGCAGTTCTTC,CASSPPLGTSRYNEQFF
TRBJ2-7,-,TRBD1,TRBV30,TGTGCCTGGAGGGAGCGACAGGGCCTCTCCTACGAGCAGTACTTC,CAWRERQGLSYEQYF
TRBJ1-1,few,TRBD1,TRBV10-3,TGTGCCATCAGTGACCGGGACAGGGGACCCAACACTGAAGCTTTCTTT,CAISDRDRGPNTEAFF
TRBJ2-1,-,-,TRBV19,TGTGCCAGTAGTATAGGGCGCTACACAGAGCAGTTCTTC,CASSIGRYTEQFF
TRBJ1-1,few,-,TRBV6-1,TGTGCCAGCAGCGGAACAGGGCTCACTGAAGCTTTCTTT,CASSGTGLTEAFF
TRBJ1-5,-,-,TRBV4-1,TGCGCCAGCAGCCAAGATCCCCAGGGTAGAAGTCAGCCCCAGCATTTT,CASSQDPQGRSQPQHF
TRBJ2-5,few,-,TRBV20-1,TGCAGTGCCAGGACGGACCTAGGGGGTATCAAAGAGACCCAGTACTTC,CSARTDLGGIKETQYF
TRBJ1-2,-,TRBD1,TRBV12-5,TGTGCTAGTGGTTTGGCCAGGACAGGACTCCTAAACCCCTTTACTAACTATGGCTACACCTTC,CASGLARTGLLNPFTNYGYTF
TRBJ2-3,-,-,TRBV7-9,TGTGCCAGCAGCTTAATCCCCCGCTCTGCGGGGAGCACAGATACGCAGTATTTT,CASSLIPRSAGSTDTQYF
TRBJ1-5,-,-,TRBV6-7,TGTGCCAGCAGTTACTCCCCGGCGTATCAGCCCCAGCATTTT,CASSYSPAYQPQHF
TRBJ2-1,-,-,TRBV7-9,TGTGCCAGCAGCTCATCAGGGGCATACAATGAGCAGTTCTTC,CASSSSGAYNEQFF
TRBJ1-5,many,-,TRBV7-2,TGTGCCAGCAGCTCCCCGGGCGGGCCCCAGCATTTT,CASSSPGGPQHF
TRBJ1-3,once,-,TRBV18,TGTGCCAGCTCAACGTTGGACACCATATATTTT,CASSTLDTIYF
TRBJ2-5,-,-,TRBV7-6,TGTGCCAGCGGGATGACCATCAAAGAGACCCAGTACTTC,CASGMTIKETQYF
TRBJ1-1,-,TRBD1,TRBV18,TGTGCCAGCTCACCGGACGACAGGGTCAGGTGGGGGAACACTGAAGCTTTCTTT,CASSPDDRVRWGNTEAFF
TRBJ1-1,few,-,TRBV28,TGTGCCAGCAGTTCCCCCCAGGGCACTGAAGCTTTCTTT,CASSSPQGTEAFF
TRBJ2-2,-,TRBD2,TRBV7-9,TGTGCCAGCAGCCCCCTAACCGGGACTAGCGGGAGTGGCACCGGGGAGCTGTTTTTT,CASSPLTGTSGSGTGELFF
TRBJ2-2,few,-,TRBV2,TGTGCCAGCAGCGAACCGGACAACCCCACCGGGGAGCTGTTTTTT,CASSEPDNPTGELFF
TRBJ2-7,few,-,TRBV6-2/TRBV6-3,TGTGCCAGCAGTTACTCATACTACCGGAGCTCCTACGAGCAGTACTTC,CASSYSYYRSSYEQYF
TRBJ1-5,-,-,TRBV6-8,TGTGCCATAAGACGGGGGGCGGGTCAGCCCCAGCATTTT,CAIRRGAGQPQHF
TRBJ2-1,-,-,TRBV10-3,TGTGCCATCAGTGAGTCGACCAGAGGAAAAGGCAATGAGCAGTTCTTC,CAISESTRGKGNEQFF
TRBJ2-3,-,-,TRBV2,TGTGCCACCCGACGAGCACCCTCTAGCACAGATACGCAGTATTTT,CATRRAPSSTDTQYF
TRBJ1-1,-,-,TRBV2,TGTGCCAGCAGTGAAGCAAGCCTTATGGCTTTCTTT,CASSEASLMAFF
TRBJ2-7,-,-,TRBV10-3,TGTGCCATCAATCCCGGGGTTGGCGAGCAGTACTTC,CAINPGVGEQYF
TRBJ2-7,-,TRBD2,TRBV11-2,TGTGCCAGCAGCCCCTGGACTAGGGACGTAGCCGAGCAGTACTTC,CASSPWTRDVAEQYF
TRBJ2-3,-,-,TRBV6-5,TGTGCCAGCAGGTTTGAGCGGAGCACAGATACGCAGTATTTT,CASRFERSTDTQYF
TRBJ2-7,once,-,TRBV7-9,TGTGCCAGCAGCACAAGGACAGCCCAAGACGAGCAGTACTTC,CASSTRTAQDEQYF
TRBJ2-5,-,TRBD1,TRBV20-1,TGCAGTGCAGCCCCGGACAGGTACCAAGAGACCCAGTACTTC,CSAAPDRYQETQYF
TRBJ2-1,-,-,TRBV28,TGTGCCAGCACCGAAACCGGGGCTCTCACCTACAATGAGCAGTTCTTC,CASTETGALTYNEQFF